Below are 3 T cell receptor beta chains sequenced from a single sample in a study of blood T cells in healthy people across ages. Next came a second PCR, run for roughly 6 to 11 cycles, which used a sample-barcoded 5' primer along with a J-beta primer mix. TCRdb reprocessed the 5' RACE reads with MiXCR, giving one entry per CDR3 protein. The table includes about a million distinct CDR3 sequences, around 48% detected once. The sample was blood. All receptors derive from a young man in good health.

This clonotype was found many times. A much larger clone sits a single nucleotide away, making a read error possible. V is TRBV3-1 and J is TRBJ2-5, with 12 nucleotides matching TRBD2. V was clipped by 4 bases and J by 11 bases; unmatched bases: 11. Germline V CDR1 and CDR2: LGHDT, YNNKEL (reference sequence). The CDR3 is 15 amino acids. CDR3 coding DNA: TGTGCCAGCAGCCCTGCTAGCGGGGGGGCGAATGAGCAGTACTTC. Protein product: CASSPASGGANEQYF.

This clonotype was detected a few times. This chain links TRBV20-1 with TRBJ2-5; D is possibly TRBD2 (7 bases). V gave up 6 bases and J gave up 4 bases, with 24 bases separating them. Germline CDR1 is DFQATT and CDR2 is SNEGSKA (reference sequence). The CDR3 loop spans 16 amino acids. CDR3 in amino acids: CSAANAGGGVVETQYF. The CDR3 DNA follows: TGCAGTGCCGCCAACGCTGGAGGGGGGGTTGTAGAGACCCAGTACTTC.

In its sample, this clonotype was seen a few times. The chain recombines TRBV29-1 with TRBJ2-7; 8 bases map to TRBD1. The junction had 14 bases not matched to a gene; V was cut back by 0 bases and J by 1 base. There are 18 residues in the CDR3. Germline loops: CDR1 SQVTM, CDR2 ANQGSEA. CDR3 sequence reads: CSVEDPHAHRGSSYEQYF. Here the CDR3 DNA reads TGCAGCGTTGAAGATCCCCACGCTCACAGGGGGTCTTCCTACGAGCAGTACTTC.